The 28 T cell receptor beta chains given below trace back to one sample, sequenced in a study of cytomegalovirus exposure and HLA in healthy donors. PCR used 60 Vbeta primers and 13 Jbeta primers. TCRdb's table, derived via immunoSEQ multiplex PCR, lists solely in-frame clones and lacks some. The table for this sample gives tens of thousands of clones. The source material was PBMCs. These receptors came from a man aged 35-49 years in good health and CMV-seronegative.

The V call is TRBV29-1, the J call TRBJ1-6, with TRBD1 as a possible D gene (6 bases). V was clipped by 4 bases and J by 8 bases, with 12 bases between them. The CDR3 runs to 13 residues. CDR1 SQVTM and CDR2 ANQGSEA come from the germline V gene. DNA for the CDR3: TGCAGCGTTGCCGACAGGAGTGATTCACCCCTCCACTTT. Its translation is CSVADRSDSPLHF.

CDR3: CASSKGTGDSNQPQHF. The CDR3 bases are TGTGCCAGCAGCAAAGGGACAGGGGATAGCAATCAGCCCCAGCATTTT. The rearrangement uses TRBV11-1 and TRBJ1-5, with TRBD1 matching over 10 bases. The CDR3 is 16 residues long. In germline, CDR1 is SGHAT, CDR2 FQDESV (reference sequence). The J segment lost 0 bases and the V segment lost 5 bases, leaving 4 bases of the junction unmatched.

The chain carries TRBV28 and TRBJ1-2, with no clear D. The CDR3 has 13 amino acids. V was clipped by 3 bases and J by 2 bases, with 7 bases between them. CDR1 and CDR2 from the germline V gene are MDHEN and SYDVKM. In DNA form, the CDR3 reads TGTGCCAGCAGTTTCCCAGAAAACTATGGCTACACCTTC. Translated, it gives CASSFPENYGYTF.

The DNA for the CDR3 is TGCGCCAGCAGCTCCCAGGGGACGCAGAACACTGAAGCTTTCTTT. It is translated as CASSSQGTQNTEAFF. The chain employs TRBV5-1 and TRBJ1-1; maybe TRBD1 (6 bases). Deletions cut 3 bases from V and 1 base from J, with 13 bases between. The CDR3 is 15 amino acids. From germline, CDR1 is SGHRS and CDR2 YFSETQ. Drawing the rest from reference TRBV5-1 and TRBJ1-1, the complete variable domain is KAGVTQTPRYLIKTRGQQVTLSCSPISGHRSVSWYQQTPGQGLQFLFEYFSETQRNKGNFPGRFSGRQFSNSRSEMNVSTLELGDSALYLCASSSQGTQNTEAFFGQGTRLTVV.

V gene TRBV7-8 combines with J gene TRBJ2-1, with 10 bases lining up with TRBD2. With V trimmed by 6 bases and J by 3 bases, 2 bases remained unmatched. The CDR3 is made up of 14 amino acids. Germline V gene sequence: CDR1 SGHVS, CDR2 FQNEAQ. The CDR3 loop is CASSLAGDYNEQFF. CDR3 DNA sequence: TGTGCCAGCAGTCTAGCGGGGGACTACAATGAGCAGTTCTTC.

The chain has TRBV5-1 and TRBJ1-2; TRBD1 is a possible D gene (6 bases). This CDR3 region has 14 residues. CDR1 and CDR2 from the germline V gene are SGHRS and YFSETQ. The germline V and J ends were trimmed by 4 bases and 7 bases, with 17 bases remaining between them. This chain's CDR3 is CASSVDLGGGGYTF. CDR3 DNA: TGCGCCAGCAGCGTGGACCTAGGGGGTGGTGGCTACACCTTC.

This chain connects TRBV2 to TRBJ1-5; TRBD1 agrees at 8 bases. The V gene's germline CDR1 is SNHLY and CDR2 FYNNEI. With 4 bases clipped from V and 4 bases from J, the junction kept 3 bases outside the gene matches. The CDR3 length is 14 residues. CDR3 sequence: CASSGTGLNQPQHF. The CDR3 nucleotides read TGTGCCAGCAGTGGGACAGGGCTTAATCAGCCCCAGCATTTT. The entire variable domain, with the rest obtained from reference TRBV2 and TRBJ1-5, is as follows: EPEVTQTPSHQVTQMGQEVILRCVPISNHLYFYWYRQILGQKVEFLVSFYNNEISEKSEIFDDQFSVERPDGSNFTLKIRSTKLEDSAMYFCASSGTGLNQPQHFGDGTRLSIL.

The chain recombines TRBV5-1 with TRBJ1-1; 9 nucleotides match TRBD1. The CDR3 extends over 15 amino acids. Looked up from germline, CDR1 is SGHRS and CDR2 is YFSETQ. The J segment lost 4 bases and the V segment lost 4 bases, leaving 8 bases of the junction unmatched. CDR3 coding DNA: TGCGCCAGCAGCGGTTACAGGGGGCGCGTCACTGAAGCTTTCTTT. This gives the protein CASSGYRGRVTEAFF. Full variable domain (remainder filled in from reference TRBV5-1 and TRBJ1-1): KAGVTQTPRYLIKTRGQQVTLSCSPISGHRSVSWYQQTPGQGLQFLFEYFSETQRNKGNFPGRFSGRQFSNSRSEMNVSTLELGDSALYLCASSGYRGRVTEAFFGQGTRLTVV.

The V gene is TRBV6-5, the J gene TRBJ1-4, with TRBD1 as a possible D gene (6 bases). Germline CDR1 is MNHEY and CDR2 is SVGAGI. The CDR3 spans 14 residues. Between the trimmed V and J ends, which lost 5 bases and 8 bases, there was a span of 15 bases. The CDR3 DNA reads TGTGCCAGCAGTGCGCCCGGGAGGGGGGAAAAACTGTTTTTT. As protein: CASSAPGRGEKLFF.

The chain combines TRBV6-1 with TRBJ2-2; D remains unclear. CDR1 is MNHNS, CDR2 SASEGT, per germline. The CDR3 runs to 11 residues. V was shortened by 7 bases and J by 9 bases, with 9 bases between the two germline ends. CDR3 nucleotide sequence: TGTGCCAGCACCGAGTTCAGGGAGCTGTTTTTT. Amino acids: CASTEFRELFF.

The chain links TRBV9 to TRBJ2-7, with D perhaps matching TRBD1 or TRBD2 (6 bases each). Germline-derived CDR1 and CDR2 are SGDLS and YYNGEE. V lost 4 bases and J 3 bases, leaving 17 bases between the germline ends. This CDR3 has 15 amino acids. The DNA for the CDR3 is TGTGCCAGCAGCTTAGGAGGGGGACCAAACTACGAGCAGTACTTC. It yields the protein CASSLGGGPNYEQYF. The complete variable domain, with remaining parts taken from reference TRBV9 and TRBJ2-7, reads DSGVTQTPKHLITATGQRVTLRCSPRSGDLSVYWYQQSLDQGLQFLIQYYNGEERAKGNILERFSAQQFPDLHSELNLSSLELGDSALYFCASSLGGGPNYEQYFGPGTRLTVT.

V usage is TRBV6-6 and J usage is TRBJ2-1; 8 bases fit TRBD1. The V segment lost 7 bases and the J segment 2 bases; nucleotides outside the gene matches: 4. Germline values: CDR1 MNHNY, CDR2 SVGAGI (reference sequence). This CDR3 has 14 amino acids. This CDR3 is CASTQGDTYNEQFF. The CDR3 DNA is TGTGCCAGCACACAGGGGGATACCTACAATGAGCAGTTCTTC.

V gene TRBV6-5 combines with J gene TRBJ1-1, with D unclear. This CDR3 is built from 12 residues. V was pared by 2 bases and J by 6 bases, with 7 bases between. From germline, CDR1 is MNHEY and CDR2 SVGAGI. The CDR3 DNA follows: TGTGCCAGCAGTTACAATCGAGCTGAAGCTTTCTTT. It translates to CASSYNRAEAFF.

This chain joins TRBV6-1 and TRBJ2-5; possibly TRBD1 for D (6 bases). The CDR3 covers 13 residues. The V and J ends lost 6 bases and 5 bases respectively, with 13 bases between them. The germline V gene encodes CDR1 MNHNS and CDR2 SASEGT. For the CDR3, the DNA is TGTGCCAGCAGGCAAGGGGGTACGGAGACCCAGTACTTC. This sequence encodes CASRQGGTETQYF.

The rearrangement joins TRBV23-1 to TRBJ2-4, with 7 positions matching TRBD1. TRBV23-1 is an open reading frame whose function is uncertain. This CDR3 spans 15 amino acids. V was clipped by 7 bases and J by 0 bases; unmatched bases: 6. The CDR3 DNA reads as TGCGCCAGCAATCGGACAGGTTTAGCCAAAAACATTCAGTACTTC. It encodes CASNRTGLAKNIQYF.

The chain employs TRBV6-1 and TRBJ2-1, with D maybe TRBD1 (5 bases). V lost 0 bases to trimming and J lost 3 bases, with 18 bases between them. The CDR3 has 18 residues. Germline V CDR1 and CDR2: MNHNS, SASEGT. For the CDR3, the DNA is TGTGCCAGCAGTGAAGCGGGGCCGAAAGCTAAGATCTACAATGAGCAGTTCTTC. Translated: CASSEAGPKAKIYNEQFF.

The V call is TRBV6-5, the J call TRBJ1-1; 7 positions agree with TRBD1. V lost 2 bases, J lost 5 bases, and 5 bases stayed unmatched. The germline V gene has CDR1 MNHEY and CDR2 SVGAGI. The CDR3 loop spans 14 amino acids. The CDR3 DNA reads as TGTGCCAGCAGTTACAGACAGGGCGAAACTGAAGCTTTCTTT. This gives the protein CASSYRQGETEAFF.

V is TRBV30 and J is TRBJ1-2, with 7 bases lining up with TRBD1. The CDR3 contains 13 residues. With V trimmed by 7 bases and J by 5 bases, 10 bases remained unmatched. The germline gives CDR1 GTSNPN, CDR2 SVGIG (reference sequence). CDR3 sequence (DNA): TGTGCCTCCCGGGACAGCCCCTTTTATGGCTACACCTTC. It is translated as CASRDSPFYGYTF.

The rearrangement uses TRBV7-2 and TRBJ1-1; tentatively, D is TRBD1 (5 bases). This CDR3 region has 13 residues. Trimming removed 3 bases at V and 1 base at J, with 6 bases between. Germline V gene lookup returns CDR1 SGHTA and CDR2 FQGNSA. CDR3 amino acids: CASSFGGNTEAFF. CDR3 DNA sequence: TGTGCCAGCAGCTTCGGGGGGAACACTGAAGCTTTCTTT.

The J gene is TRBJ2-3, the V gene TRBV5-1; the match to TRBD1 covers 8 bases. J gave up 0 bases and V 5 bases, and 2 bases lay outside the gene matches. The CDR3 is 14 residues long. The V gene's germline CDR1 is SGHRS and CDR2 YFSETQ. This CDR3 reads CASRTGDSTDTQYF. Written as DNA, the CDR3 is TGCGCCAGCAGGACAGGGGACAGCACAGATACGCAGTATTTT.

CDR3 residues: CASSQTRGSSGNTIYF. The CDR3 nucleotides are TGCGCCAGCAGCCAAACCAGGGGGTCCTCTGGAAACACCATATATTTT. This rearrangement joins TRBV4-1 to TRBJ1-3; 7 bases fit TRBD1. Germline V CDR1 and CDR2: MGHRA, YSYEKL. V lost 2 bases to trimming and J lost 0 bases; unmatched junction nucleotides: 4. The CDR3 sequence is 16 residues long.

The V call is TRBV19, the J call TRBJ2-7; the match to TRBD2 covers 9 bases. Germline V gene lookup returns CDR1 LNHDA and CDR2 SQIVND (reference sequence). The ends lost 5 bases at V and 2 bases at J; junction bases unmatched: 10. The CDR3 sequence is 16 residues long. CDR3 nucleotide sequence: TGTGCCAGTAGTCCCCGGGCTAGCGGGGCGGCCTACGAGCAGTACTTC. Its translation: CASSPRASGAAYEQYF.

J is TRBJ1-1 and V is TRBV29-1; TRBD1 might be the D (6 bases). The germline CDR1 and CDR2 sequences are SQVTM and ANQGSEA. The length of the CDR3 is 11 residues. Trimming took 5 bases from V and 8 from J, leaving 12 bases between them. CDR3 sequence: CSVSRDKEAFF. Written as DNA, the CDR3 is TGCAGCGTTTCTCGGGACAAAGAAGCTTTCTTT.

By frequency, this clone registers medium-sized. The same CDR3 can be traced to other DNA sequences in this sample. The rearrangement uses TRBV6-1 and TRBJ2-5; 10 bases match TRBD2. Per the germline V gene, CDR1 is MNHNS and CDR2 is SASEGT. CDR3 length equals 15 residues. V lost 0 bases and J lost 5; bases outside the gene matches: 3. The chain's CDR3 is CASSEAAGGPETQYF. The CDR3 coding sequence is TGTGCCAGCAGTGAAGCAGCGGGGGGGCCGGAGACCCAGTACTTC.

In regard to this clone: At one end the junction does not follow the germline gene, possibly because of a read error. The chain recombines TRBV6-5 with TRBJ2-7; 7 bases agree with TRBD2. CDR3 size: 13 residues. Germline CDR1 is MNHEY and CDR2 is SVGAGI. DNA of the CDR3: TGTGCCGGCAGCAGTAGCGGGCCATCCGAGCAGTACTTC. It is translated as CAGSSSGPSEQYF.

The CDR3 DNA sequence: TGTGCCAGCAGGGAGGGCTCGGGGCCCGTACAAGAGACCCAGTACTTC. As protein: CASREGSGPVQETQYF. The rearrangement joins TRBV2 to TRBJ2-5; D is perhaps TRBD2 (6 bases). The CDR3 covers 16 residues. Germline CDR1 reads SNHLY; CDR2 reads FYNNEI. V lost 6 bases to trimming and J lost 2 bases, with 19 bases between them.

The V call is TRBV7-6, the J call TRBJ2-7, with 9 bases that match TRBD1. Germline CDR1 SGHVS, CDR2 FNYEAQ. The CDR3 is 14 residues long. The V segment lost 5 bases and the J segment 3 bases; nucleotides outside the gene matches: 5. The CDR3 DNA reads as TGTGCCAGCAGCCCCGGACAGGGGCTCTACGAGCAGTACTTC. Translating it yields CASSPGQGLYEQYF.

CDR3 region: CASSRSTDEIYGYTF. The CDR3 nucleotides are TGCGCCAGCAGCCGGTCGACAGACGAGATCTATGGCTACACCTTC. This rearrangement joins TRBV4-1 to TRBJ1-2; a weak D match, TRBD1 (5 bases). The CDR3 has 15 amino acids. Trimming cost V 4 bases and J 4 bases, with 16 bases left between them. Per germline, CDR1 MGHRA and CDR2 YSYEKL.